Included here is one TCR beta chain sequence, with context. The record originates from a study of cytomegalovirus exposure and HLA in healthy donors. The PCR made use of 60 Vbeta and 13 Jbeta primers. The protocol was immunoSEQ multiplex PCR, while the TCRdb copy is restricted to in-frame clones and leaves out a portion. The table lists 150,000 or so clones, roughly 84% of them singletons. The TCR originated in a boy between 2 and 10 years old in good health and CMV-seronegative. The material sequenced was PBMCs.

CDR3 nucleotide sequence: TGTGCCAGCAGCGGCCGTCGACTAGCGGCGAACACCGGGGAGCTGTTTTTT. This translates into CASSGRRLAANTGELFF. J is TRBJ2-2 and V is TRBV5-4, with TRBD2 matching over 9 bases. The CDR3 runs 17 residues. V gave up 4 bases and J gave up 0 bases; unmatched junction bases: 7. CDR1 and CDR2 from the germline V gene are SGHNT and YYREEE (reference sequence).